These T cell receptor beta chains were read from a single sample in a study of T cells in Graves' hyperthyroidism and ophthalmopathy. TCRdb re-analysed the multiplex PCR reads in MiXCR, keeping a single row per CDR3 protein. The sample lists some 270,000 distinct CDR3 sequences; approximately 15% were seen once. The sample taken for sequencing was blood. The receptors stem from a woman aged 40 to 50 with Graves' hyperthyroidism. CDR3s leave out the opening cysteine and the closing phenylalanine or tryptophan. The order of the fields is V gene, J gene, D gene, CDR3 protein. The D gene is left open where the match is weak.

v_gene: TRBV27
j_gene: TRBJ1-4
d_gene: -
CDR3aa: ASSPRGIEKLF

v_gene: TRBV28
j_gene: TRBJ2-7
d_gene: -
CDR3aa: ASIKRAPYEQY

v_gene: TRBV3-1
j_gene: TRBJ2-1
d_gene: -
CDR3aa: ASSQRVGYNEQF

v_gene: TRBV19
j_gene: TRBJ2-1
d_gene: TRBD1
CDR3aa: ASSILFPGPGGDEQF

v_gene: TRBV18
j_gene: TRBJ1-1
d_gene: -
CDR3aa: ASSPIPGVGTEAF

v_gene: TRBV3-1
j_gene: TRBJ1-1
d_gene: TRBD1
CDR3aa: ASSQEDRGGTEAF

v_gene: TRBV20-1
j_gene: TRBJ2-7
d_gene: -
CDR3aa: SARDSLGYEQY

v_gene: TRBV2
j_gene: TRBJ2-7
d_gene: TRBD2
CDR3aa: ASRMTSGGGEQY

v_gene: TRBV5-6
j_gene: TRBJ2-6
d_gene: -
CDR3aa: ASSRTSGANVLT

v_gene: TRBV3-1
j_gene: TRBJ2-1
d_gene: TRBD2
CDR3aa: ASTFRGVREEQF

v_gene: TRBV3-1
j_gene: TRBJ2-7
d_gene: TRBD2
CDR3aa: ASSRGLAGGPYEQY

v_gene: TRBV18
j_gene: TRBJ2-1
d_gene: TRBD2
CDR3aa: ASSSATSGRKGEQF

v_gene: TRBV29-1
j_gene: TRBJ2-5
d_gene: TRBD1
CDR3aa: SAGTAQETQY

v_gene: TRBV28
j_gene: TRBJ1-5
d_gene: -
CDR3aa: ASSPGHPHDYSNQPQH

v_gene: TRBV10-3
j_gene: TRBJ2-1
d_gene: -
CDR3aa: AISEGDASYNEQF

v_gene: TRBV18
j_gene: TRBJ1-5
d_gene: TRBD1
CDR3aa: ASSREGAQPQH

v_gene: TRBV28
j_gene: TRBJ2-3
d_gene: TRBD1
CDR3aa: ASNIQGFTDTQY

v_gene: TRBV25-1
j_gene: TRBJ2-5
d_gene: TRBD1
CDR3aa: ASSQTVTRGWTQY

v_gene: TRBV12-3/TRBV12-4
j_gene: TRBJ1-5
d_gene: TRBD1
CDR3aa: ASPGQGQPQH

v_gene: TRBV11-2
j_gene: TRBJ1-5
d_gene: -
CDR3aa: ASSLGGFNQPQH

v_gene: TRBV6-1
j_gene: TRBJ2-7
d_gene: TRBD1
CDR3aa: ASIIGQGHEQY

v_gene: TRBV6-2/TRBV6-3
j_gene: TRBJ1-5
d_gene: -
CDR3aa: ASSRAQLSDQPQH

v_gene: TRBV25-1
j_gene: TRBJ1-1
d_gene: -
CDR3aa: AIRPGWMNTEAF

v_gene: TRBV10-3
j_gene: TRBJ2-7
d_gene: TRBD2
CDR3aa: AISTGTSTEQY

v_gene: TRBV19
j_gene: TRBJ1-2
d_gene: TRBD1
CDR3aa: ASSLGQGAGYGYT

v_gene: TRBV19
j_gene: TRBJ2-2
d_gene: -
CDR3aa: ASSTSVGSGYTGELF

v_gene: TRBV6-1
j_gene: TRBJ1-1
d_gene: TRBD1
CDR3aa: ASSEVLTGGQGYTEAF

v_gene: TRBV28
j_gene: TRBJ1-4
d_gene: TRBD1
CDR3aa: ASSELTGEEKLF

v_gene: TRBV7-9
j_gene: TRBJ1-1
d_gene: -
CDR3aa: ASSLETNTEAF

v_gene: TRBV11-3
j_gene: TRBJ2-1
d_gene: TRBD2
CDR3aa: ASSMGLAGGPRKQF

v_gene: TRBV9
j_gene: TRBJ2-2
d_gene: -
CDR3aa: ASSVAASRHTGELF

v_gene: TRBV20-1
j_gene: TRBJ1-2
d_gene: -
CDR3aa: SARALREKSYT

v_gene: TRBV27
j_gene: TRBJ2-1
d_gene: -
CDR3aa: ASRFAGVRNNEQF

v_gene: TRBV2
j_gene: TRBJ2-7
d_gene: TRBD2
CDR3aa: ASFPGLAGGEQY

v_gene: TRBV6-1
j_gene: TRBJ1-6
d_gene: -
CDR3aa: ASSESGRTGGTPLH

v_gene: TRBV2
j_gene: TRBJ2-7
d_gene: TRBD1
CDR3aa: ASTRTGEATYEQY

v_gene: TRBV13
j_gene: TRBJ2-7
d_gene: TRBD1
CDR3aa: ASSPDRITLEQY

v_gene: TRBV7-2
j_gene: TRBJ2-1
d_gene: -
CDR3aa: ASSLVERESSYNEQF

v_gene: TRBV6-5
j_gene: TRBJ2-1
d_gene: TRBD2
CDR3aa: ASSYMISGQDEQF

v_gene: TRBV29-1
j_gene: TRBJ1-2
d_gene: -
CDR3aa: SVQGLYGYT

v_gene: TRBV6-1
j_gene: TRBJ1-1
d_gene: -
CDR3aa: ASRTGGDEAF

v_gene: TRBV19
j_gene: TRBJ2-3
d_gene: TRBD2
CDR3aa: ASSISTSSDTQY

v_gene: TRBV7-2
j_gene: TRBJ1-1
d_gene: TRBD1
CDR3aa: ASSTDRVIVGTEAF

v_gene: TRBV3-1
j_gene: TRBJ1-5
d_gene: -
CDR3aa: ASSQGAGGHQPQH

v_gene: TRBV12-3/TRBV12-4
j_gene: TRBJ2-1
d_gene: TRBD1
CDR3aa: ASTGAGGLEQF